These 17 T cell receptor beta chains share one sample of origin, sequenced in a study of regulatory T cells in long-lasting Graves disease. The sample's time point: newly diagnosed GD, antithyroid drugs for less than 3 months. Preparation of the TCR library used RNA extracted from PBMCs. Assembly of TCR beta libraries relied on iRepertoire HTBI primers together with Arm-PCR of CDR3 regions. Using its own MiXCR run on the multiplex PCR reads, TCRdb lists one record per CDR3 protein. Of 450,000 to 650,000 distinct CDR3 sequences listed, roughly 15% were seen once; the top ten hold 20% to 30%. The sample also formed part of further work on T cells in Graves' hyperthyroidism and ophthalmopathy.

The source was peripheral blood mononuclear cells (PBMCs), collected at new diagnosis, from a patient treated with antithyroid drugs. The origin of the receptors is a middle-aged woman with Graves disease.

Ten or more counts support this clonotype. The J gene is TRBJ1-3, the V gene TRBV2; D remains ambiguous. CDR3 length: 13 residues. CDR1 SNHLY and CDR2 FYNNEI come from the germline V gene. The V end was cut by 3 bases, the J end by 7 bases, with 10 bases between. The CDR3: CASSDTLGNTIYF. CDR3 DNA: TGTGCCAGCAGTGATACCCTGGGGAACACCATATATTTT. Based on the CDR3 plus reference TRBV2 and TRBJ1-3, the full variable domain is EPEVTQTPSHQVTQMGQEVILRCVPISNHLYFYWYRQILGQKVEFLVSFYNNEISEKSEIFDDQFSVERPDGSNFTLKIRSTKLEDSAMYFCASSDTLGNTIYFGEGSWLTVV.

The chain carries TRBV24-1 and TRBJ2-2; the D gene is possibly TRBD1 (6 bases). The germline V and J ends were trimmed by 10 bases and 5 bases, with 13 bases remaining between them. CDR1 is KGHDR, CDR2 SFDVKD, per germline. CDR3 length equals 13 residues. Here the CDR3 reads CATAQRGTGELFF. The CDR3 nucleotides read TGTGCCACTGCCCAAAGGGGGACCGGGGAGCTGTTTTTT.

This clonotype was counted ten times or more. The chain links TRBV19 to TRBJ1-1; weak D call: TRBD1 (5 bases). V lost 1 base, J lost 5 bases, and 8 bases lay in between. This CDR3 is 13 amino acids long. Germline CDR1 is LNHDA and CDR2 is SQIVND (reference sequence). In DNA form, the CDR3 reads TGTGCCAGTAGTATAGTGGGACGTACTGAAGCTTTCTTT. It yields the protein CASSIVGRTEAFF.

This clonotype has ten or more counts. The rearrangement uses TRBV12-3 or TRBV12-4 and TRBJ1-1; 8 nucleotides line up with TRBD1. V was pared by 3 bases and J by 4 bases, with 7 bases of the junction left unmatched. The CDR3 covers 15 residues. The CDR3 protein is CASSLDRVTGTEAFF. DNA for the CDR3: TGTGCCAGCAGTTTGGACAGGGTAACAGGCACTGAAGCTTTCTTT.

The table lists this clonotype with many counts. This chain uses TRBV24-1 with TRBJ1-5; the D is unclear. The V gene's germline CDR1 is KGHDR and CDR2 SFDVKD. With 5 bases removed from V and 7 bases from J, the gap between germline ends came to 5 bases. This CDR3 has 11 amino acids. The CDR3 bases are TGTGCCACCAGTGTCGGGCAGCCCCAGCATTTT. As protein: CATSVGQPQHF.

This clonotype was picked up many times. The chain has TRBV2 and TRBJ2-5, with no clear D. Germline lookup yields CDR1 SNHLY and CDR2 FYNNEI. The CDR3 has 14 residues. V dropped 1 base and J dropped 2 bases, with 8 bases sitting between them. The CDR3 reads CASSEGALQETQYF. The CDR3, as DNA: TGTGCCAGCAGTGAAGGGGCCCTTCAAGAGACCCAGTACTTC.

This clonotype has just a few counts. V is TRBV3-1 and J is TRBJ2-2; 8 nucleotides agree with TRBD1. The CDR3 totals 16 residues. The V and J ends lost 1 base and 6 bases, in that order; junction bases with no gene match: 7. The V gene's germline CDR1 is LGHDT and CDR2 YNNKEL (reference sequence). CDR3 DNA: TGTGCCAGCAGCCAAGTACCCAGGGGGCGGTCCGGGGAGCTGTTTTTT. Protein product: CASSQVPRGRSGELFF.

In DNA form, the CDR3 reads TGCGCCAGCAGACCGGTGACCGGACGCTACAATGAGCAGTTCTTC. Protein sequence: CASRPVTGRYNEQFF. The V gene is TRBV4-1, the J gene TRBJ2-1; no clear D gene. The germline gives CDR1 MGHRA, CDR2 YSYEKL. The CDR3 totals 15 residues. Trimming shortened V by 6 bases and J by 3 bases, and 15 bases separated the two germline ends.

This clonotype was detected ten times or more. J is TRBJ2-1 and V is TRBV2; no clear D gene. This CDR3 region has 11 residues. CDR1 is SNHLY and CDR2 is FYNNEI in the germline V gene. V gave up 6 bases and J gave up 9 bases, with 9 bases separating them. CDR3 DNA: TGTGCCAGCAGCCAGACGGTTGAGCAGTTCTTC. Amino acids: CASSQTVEQFF.

Concerning this clonotype: An end of the junction differs from the germline gene, which may be a read error. The CDR3 is CAWSGQVFSGDTIYF. CDR3 in DNA: TGTGCCTGGAGTGGACAGGTGTTCTCTGGAGACACCATATATTTT. The chain recombines TRBV30 with TRBJ1-3; the D gene is possibly TRBD1 (6 bases). Looked up from germline, CDR1 is GTSNPN and CDR2 is SVGIG (reference sequence). The CDR3 sequence is 15 residues long. The full variable domain, in which reference TRBV30 and TRBJ1-3 provide the parts outside the CDR3, is SQTIHQWPATLVQPVGSPLSLECTVEGTSNPNLYWYRQAAGRGLQLLFYSVGIGQISSEVPQNLSASRPQDRQFILSSKKLLLSDSGFYLCAWSGQVFSGDTIYFGEGSWLTVV.

This clonotype turned up a few times. V usage is TRBV7-2 and J usage is TRBJ1-4, with D possibly matching TRBD1 (5 bases). CDR1 is SGHTA, CDR2 FQGNSA, per germline. V was trimmed by 1 base and J by 6 bases, leaving 9 bases between them. The CDR3 totals 14 residues. The CDR3 loop is CASSLEGLDEKLFF. CDR3 bases: TGTGCCAGCAGCTTAGAGGGGTTGGATGAAAAACTGTTTTTT.

This clonotype was found many times. The J gene is TRBJ2-6, the V gene TRBV6-1, with 8 nucleotides matching TRBD2. Germline V gene lookup returns CDR1 MNHNS and CDR2 SASEGT. The CDR3 is made up of 16 amino acids. The ends lost 6 bases at V and 2 bases at J; junction bases unmatched: 6. CDR3 protein: CASSSGLAPGANVLTF. The CDR3 nucleotides are TGTGCCAGCAGCTCCGGACTAGCTCCTGGGGCCAACGTCCTGACTTTC.

The CDR3 sequence: CASSPGTDEAFF. In DNA form, the CDR3 reads TGTGCCAGCAGCCCCGGGACAGATGAAGCTTTCTTT. The chain couples TRBV7-9 to TRBJ1-1; 7 bases match TRBD1. V lost 5 bases, J lost 7 bases, and 4 bases stayed unmatched. The V gene's germline CDR1 is SEHNR and CDR2 FQNEAQ (reference sequence). The CDR3 sequence is 12 residues long. Using reference TRBV7-9 and TRBJ1-1 for the parts outside the CDR3, the full variable domain is DTGVSQNPRHKITKRGQNVTFRCDPISEHNRLYWYRQTLGQGPEFLTYFQNEAQLEKSRLLSDRFSAERPKGSFSTLEIQRTEQGDSAMYLCASSPGTDEAFFGQGTRLTVV.

In this sample, this clonotype turned up many times. The chain uses TRBV2 and TRBJ1-1; no clear D. V dropped 5 bases and J dropped 8 bases, with 12 bases sitting between them. The CDR3 covers 12 residues. Germline CDR1 SNHLY, CDR2 FYNNEI. The CDR3 nucleotides are TGTGCCAGCAGTCCGACCCGACCAGAAGCTTTCTTT. Translated, it gives CASSPTRPEAFF.

This clonotype was detected many times. The genes are TRBV11-2 and TRBJ1-4; tentative D call: TRBD1 (6 bases). CDR1 SGHAT and CDR2 FQNNGV come from the germline V gene. This CDR3 is 14 amino acids long. The germline V and J ends were trimmed by 4 bases and 6 bases, with 12 bases remaining between them. The CDR3 is CASSYGQGYEKLFF. The DNA of the CDR3 is TGTGCCAGCAGCTATGGGCAGGGGTATGAAAAACTGTTTTTT.

This chain connects TRBV19 to TRBJ2-1; D not resolved. In germline, CDR1 is LNHDA, CDR2 SQIVND (reference sequence). This CDR3 is 15 amino acids long. The V end was cut by 8 bases, the J end by 1 base, with 15 bases between. The CDR3 sequence is CASGYASTSYNEQFF. The CDR3 nucleotides are TGTGCCAGTGGGTACGCGTCTACGTCCTACAATGAGCAGTTCTTC.

This clonotype was counted many times. The J gene is TRBJ1-6, the V gene TRBV27; D call uncertain. This CDR3 is 14 amino acids long. Trimming left V 5 bases short and J 6 bases short, with 11 bases between. The germline CDR1 and CDR2 sequences are MNHEY and SMNVEV (reference sequence). CDR3 sequence: CASSDGVGNSPLHF. CDR3 DNA sequence: TGTGCCAGCAGTGACGGGGTCGGTAATTCACCCCTCCACTTT.